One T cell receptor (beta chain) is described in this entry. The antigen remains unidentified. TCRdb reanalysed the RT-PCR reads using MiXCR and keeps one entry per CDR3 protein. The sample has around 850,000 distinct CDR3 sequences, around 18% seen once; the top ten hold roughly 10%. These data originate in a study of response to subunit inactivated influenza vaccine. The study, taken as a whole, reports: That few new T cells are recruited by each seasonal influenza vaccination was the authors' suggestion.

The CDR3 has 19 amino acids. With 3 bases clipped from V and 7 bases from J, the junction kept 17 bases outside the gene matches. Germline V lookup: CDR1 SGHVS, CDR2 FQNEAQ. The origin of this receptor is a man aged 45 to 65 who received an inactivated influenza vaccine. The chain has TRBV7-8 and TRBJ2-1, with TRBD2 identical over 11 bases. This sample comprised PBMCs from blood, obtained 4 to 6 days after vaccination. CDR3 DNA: TGTGCCAGCAGCTTGGGGATTTCGCGGCTAGCGGGAGGAAGGAATGAGCAGTTCTTC. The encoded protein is CASSLGISRLAGGRNEQFF.